These 5 T cell receptor beta chains came from one sample sequenced in a study of cytomegalovirus exposure and HLA in healthy donors. Profiled with immunoSEQ multiplex PCR; TCRdb holds only in-frame clones, not every one. This table has tens of thousands of clones, 95% to 97% appearing once. Sequenced material: PBMCs. These receptors were obtained from a woman in her late teens or twenties in good health and CMV-seropositive.

The chain links TRBV9 to TRBJ1-1, with D perhaps TRBD1 (6 bases). The CDR3 is made up of 15 amino acids. V lost 2 bases and J 2 bases, leaving 13 bases between the germline ends. Germline CDR1 and CDR2: SGDLS and YYNGEE. For the CDR3, the DNA is TGTGCCAGCAGCGTTACAGGGTCGAGAAACACTGAAGCTTTCTTT. Amino acids: CASSVTGSRNTEAFF. Based on the CDR3 plus reference TRBV9 and TRBJ1-1, the full variable domain is DSGVTQTPKHLITATGQRVTLRCSPRSGDLSVYWYQQSLDQGLQFLIQYYNGEERAKGNILERFSAQQFPDLHSELNLSSLELGDSALYFCASSVTGSRNTEAFFGQGTRLTVV.

The CDR3 nucleotides are TGTGCCAGCAGTTTACGACAGGGTTGGGATGGCTACACCTTC. Its protein product is CASSLRQGWDGYTF. The chain recombines TRBV27 with TRBJ1-2; 7 bases fit TRBD1. The germline V gene encodes CDR1 MNHEY and CDR2 SMNVEV (reference sequence). This CDR3 spans 14 amino acids. The V gene end was trimmed by 2 bases and the J gene end by 6 bases; junction bases not matched to a gene: 6.

The chain recombines TRBV5-6 with TRBJ1-1; D unresolved. This CDR3 contains 14 residues. CDR1 and CDR2 from the germline V gene are SGHDT and YYEEEE. Trimming took off 0 bases at V and 1 base at J, with 7 bases between the two ends. CDR3 bases: TGTGCCAGCAGCTTGGGGTCCAGGAACACTGAAGCTTTCTTT. Translating gives CASSLGSRNTEAFF.

V gene TRBV29-1 combines with J gene TRBJ2-7; 7 bases are a match to TRBD2. There are 12 residues in the CDR3. Germline V gene sequence: CDR1 SQVTM, CDR2 ANQGSEA. V was pared by 3 bases and J by 3 bases, with 2 bases of the junction left unmatched. DNA of the CDR3: TGCAGCGTTGATGGGGGGGGCTACGAGCAGTACTTC. Its translation is CSVDGGGYEQYF.

The chain employs TRBV29-1 and TRBJ2-1; 7 bases agree with TRBD1. V shed 4 bases and J 4 bases; nucleotides not matched to a gene: 7. The CDR3 has 14 amino acids. The germline V gene has CDR1 SQVTM and CDR2 ANQGSEA. CDR3 in amino acids: CSVGPGQSYNEQFF. The CDR3 region has the DNA TGCAGCGTTGGACCGGGACAGAGTTACAATGAGCAGTTCTTC.